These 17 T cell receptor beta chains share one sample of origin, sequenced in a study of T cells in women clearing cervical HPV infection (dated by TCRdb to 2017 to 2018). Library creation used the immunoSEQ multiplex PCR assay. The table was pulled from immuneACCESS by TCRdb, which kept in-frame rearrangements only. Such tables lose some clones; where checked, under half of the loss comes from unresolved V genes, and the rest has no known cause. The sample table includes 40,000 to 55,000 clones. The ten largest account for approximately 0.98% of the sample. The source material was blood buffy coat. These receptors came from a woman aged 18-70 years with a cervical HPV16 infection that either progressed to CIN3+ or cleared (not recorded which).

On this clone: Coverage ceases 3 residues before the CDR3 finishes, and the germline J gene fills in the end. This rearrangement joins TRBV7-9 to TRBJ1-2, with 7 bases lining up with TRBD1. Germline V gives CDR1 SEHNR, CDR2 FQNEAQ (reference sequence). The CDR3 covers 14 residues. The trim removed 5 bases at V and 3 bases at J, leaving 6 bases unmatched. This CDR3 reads CASSGSTGHYGYTF. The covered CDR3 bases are TGTGCCAGCAGCGGTTCGACAGGGCACTATGGC.

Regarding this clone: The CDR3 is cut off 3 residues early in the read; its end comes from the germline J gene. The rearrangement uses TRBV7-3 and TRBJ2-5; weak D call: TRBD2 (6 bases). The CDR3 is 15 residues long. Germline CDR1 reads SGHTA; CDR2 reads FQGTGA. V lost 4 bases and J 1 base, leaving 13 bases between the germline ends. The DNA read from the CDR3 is TGTGCCAGCAGCTCTAACCGGGACTTCCAAGAGACC. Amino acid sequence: CASSSNRDFQET. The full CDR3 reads CASSSNRDFQETQYF.

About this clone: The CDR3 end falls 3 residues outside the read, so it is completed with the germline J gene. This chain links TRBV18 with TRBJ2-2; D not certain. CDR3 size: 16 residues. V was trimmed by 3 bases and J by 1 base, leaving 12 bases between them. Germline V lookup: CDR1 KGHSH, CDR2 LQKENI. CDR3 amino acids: CASSPQEHQNTGELFF. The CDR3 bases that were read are TGTGCCAGCTCACCTCAGGAGCATCAGAACACCGGGGAG.

CDR3 bases read: TGTGCCAGCAGCTTACGGAGGGGAGGGTTGGGTGAG. Protein sequence: CASSLRRGGLGE. The full-length CDR3 reads as CASSLRRGGLGEQFF. The chain employs TRBV11-2 and TRBJ2-1; 7 bases are shared with TRBD2. The sequence runs out 3 residues before the end of the CDR3; the remainder is reconstructed from the germline J gene. Looked up from germline, CDR1 is SGHAT and CDR2 is FQNNGV. Trimming cost V 2 bases and J 9 bases; bases outside gene matches: 10. The CDR3 is 15 residues long.

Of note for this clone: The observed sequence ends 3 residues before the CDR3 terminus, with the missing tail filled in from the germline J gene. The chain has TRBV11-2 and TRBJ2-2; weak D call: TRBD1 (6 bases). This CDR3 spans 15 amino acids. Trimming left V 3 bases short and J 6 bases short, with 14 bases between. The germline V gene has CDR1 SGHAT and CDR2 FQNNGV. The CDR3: CASSLGRDTPGELFF. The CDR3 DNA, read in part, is TGTGCCAGCAGCTTGGGCCGGGACACGCCCGGGGAG.

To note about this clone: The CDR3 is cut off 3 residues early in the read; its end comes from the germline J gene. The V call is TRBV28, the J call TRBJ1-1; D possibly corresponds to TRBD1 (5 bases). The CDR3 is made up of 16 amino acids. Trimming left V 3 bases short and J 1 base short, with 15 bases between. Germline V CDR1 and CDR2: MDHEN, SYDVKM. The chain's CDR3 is CASSFVNRPSNTEAFF. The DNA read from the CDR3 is TGTGCCAGCAGTTTTGTAAACAGGCCATCGAACACTGAA.

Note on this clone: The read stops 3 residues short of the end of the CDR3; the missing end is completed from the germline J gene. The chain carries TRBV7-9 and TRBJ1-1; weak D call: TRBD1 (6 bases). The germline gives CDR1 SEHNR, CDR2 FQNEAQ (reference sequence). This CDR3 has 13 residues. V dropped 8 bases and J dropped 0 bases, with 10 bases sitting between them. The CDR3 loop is CASARGLNTEAFF. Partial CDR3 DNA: TGTGCCAGCGCCAGGGGCTTGAACACTGAA.

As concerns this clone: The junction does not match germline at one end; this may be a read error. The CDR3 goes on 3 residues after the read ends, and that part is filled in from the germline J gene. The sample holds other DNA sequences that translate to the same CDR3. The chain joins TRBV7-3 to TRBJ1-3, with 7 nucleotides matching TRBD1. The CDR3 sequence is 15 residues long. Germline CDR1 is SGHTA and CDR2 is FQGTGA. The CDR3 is CASSSTGASGNTIYF. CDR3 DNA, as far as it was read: TGTGCCAGCAGCTCCACAGGGGCCTCTGGAAACACA.

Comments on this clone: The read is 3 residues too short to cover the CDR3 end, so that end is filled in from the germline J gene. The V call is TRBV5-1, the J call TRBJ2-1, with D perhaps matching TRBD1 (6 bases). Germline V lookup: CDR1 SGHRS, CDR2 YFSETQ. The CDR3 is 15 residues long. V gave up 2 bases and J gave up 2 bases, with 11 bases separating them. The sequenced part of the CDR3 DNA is TGCGCCAGCAGCTTCAGGGGTGACACCTACAATGAG. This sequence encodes CASSFRGDTYNE. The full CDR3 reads CASSFRGDTYNEQFF.

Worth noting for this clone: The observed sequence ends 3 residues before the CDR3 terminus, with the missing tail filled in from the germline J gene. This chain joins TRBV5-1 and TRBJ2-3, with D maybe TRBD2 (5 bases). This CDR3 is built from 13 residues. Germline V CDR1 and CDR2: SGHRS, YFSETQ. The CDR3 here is CASSTDGEETQYF. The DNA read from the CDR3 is TGCGCCAGCAGCACTGACGGGGAAGAGACG.

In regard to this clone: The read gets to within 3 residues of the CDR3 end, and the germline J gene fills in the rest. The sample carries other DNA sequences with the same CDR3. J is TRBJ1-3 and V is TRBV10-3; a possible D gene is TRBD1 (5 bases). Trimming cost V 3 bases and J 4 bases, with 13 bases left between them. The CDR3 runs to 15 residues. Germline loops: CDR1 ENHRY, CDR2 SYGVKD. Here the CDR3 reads CAISDRGVSGNTIYF. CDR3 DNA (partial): TGTGCCATCAGTGATCGGGGGGTCTCGGGAAACACC.

The DNA read from the CDR3 is TGTGCCAGCAGCGACAGGGGGGCGAGTGTTGAG. It specifies CASSDRGASVE. The whole CDR3 reads CASSDRGASVEQFF. J is TRBJ2-1 and V is TRBV7-6; TRBD1 matches at 9 bases. The CDR3 is cut off 3 residues early in the read; its end comes from the germline J gene. Germline lookup yields CDR1 SGHVS and CDR2 FNYEAQ. V trimming: 5 bases; J trimming: 9 bases; junction bases outside the gene matches: 8. The CDR3 contains 14 residues.

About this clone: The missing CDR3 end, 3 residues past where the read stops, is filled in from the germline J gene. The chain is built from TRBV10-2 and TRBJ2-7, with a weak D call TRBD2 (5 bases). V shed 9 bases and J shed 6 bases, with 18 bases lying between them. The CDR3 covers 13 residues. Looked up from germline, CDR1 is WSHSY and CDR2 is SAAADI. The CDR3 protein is CASLQTLEGEQYF. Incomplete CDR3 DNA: TGCGCCAGTTTACAGACCCTTGAGGGCGAG.

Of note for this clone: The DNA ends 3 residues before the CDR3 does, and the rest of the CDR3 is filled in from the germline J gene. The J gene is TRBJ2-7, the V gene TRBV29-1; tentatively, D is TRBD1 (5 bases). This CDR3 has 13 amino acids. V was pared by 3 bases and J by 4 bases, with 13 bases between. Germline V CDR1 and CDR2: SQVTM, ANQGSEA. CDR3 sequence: CSVDSPGRYEQYF. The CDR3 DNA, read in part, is TGCAGCGTTGATTCCCCAGGGCGATACGAG.

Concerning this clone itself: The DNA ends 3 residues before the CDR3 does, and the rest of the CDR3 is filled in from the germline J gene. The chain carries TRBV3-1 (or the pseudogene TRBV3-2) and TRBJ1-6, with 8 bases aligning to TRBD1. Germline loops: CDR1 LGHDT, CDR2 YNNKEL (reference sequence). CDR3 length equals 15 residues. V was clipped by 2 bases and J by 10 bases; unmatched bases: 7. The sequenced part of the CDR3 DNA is TGTGCCAGCAGCCAACGGACAGGGATCGGGTCACCC. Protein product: CASSQRTGIGSP. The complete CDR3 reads CASSQRTGIGSPLHF.

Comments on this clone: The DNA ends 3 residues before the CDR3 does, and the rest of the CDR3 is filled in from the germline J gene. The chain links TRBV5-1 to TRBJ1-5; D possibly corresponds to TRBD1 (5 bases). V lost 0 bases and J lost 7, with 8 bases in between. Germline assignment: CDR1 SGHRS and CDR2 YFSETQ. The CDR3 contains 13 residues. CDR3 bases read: TGCGCCAGCAGCTTGGATGGACAACAGCCC. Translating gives CASSLDGQQP. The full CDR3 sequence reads CASSLDGQQPQHF.

The CDR3 protein is CASRQTGTANTEAFF. CDR3 DNA, as far as it was read: TGTGCCAGCCGCCAAACCGGGACAGCGAACACTGAA. The chain links TRBV18 to TRBJ1-1, with 7 bases fitting TRBD1. The read is 3 residues too short to cover the CDR3 end, so that end is filled in from the germline J gene. Germline CDR1 KGHSH, CDR2 LQKENI. V trimming: 8 bases; J trimming: 1 base; junction bases outside the gene matches: 10. This CDR3 spans 15 amino acids. The variable domain in full, completed from reference TRBV18 and TRBJ1-1, reads NAGVMQNPRHLVRRRGQEARLRCSPMKGHSHVYWYRQLPEEGLKFMVYLQKENIIDESGMPKERFSAEFPKEGPSILRIQQVVRGDSAAYFCASRQTGTANTEAFFGQGTRLTVV.